Listed here are 17 T cell receptor beta chains from one sample, sequenced in a study of T cells after posttransplantation cyclophosphamide. Sequenced by immunoSEQ multiplex PCR; TCRdb stores in-frame clones only, minus some. There are about 9,200 clones in the sample; approximately 92% occur only once, and around 1.6% lies in the top ten. The sequenced material came from memory CD4+ T cells sorted from PBMCs. Receptor source: a woman aged 60-70 years in good health, CMV-negative, and a related stem cell transplant donor.

The chain carries TRBV7-2 and TRBJ2-3; 8 nucleotides match TRBD2. The germline V gene encodes CDR1 SGHTA and CDR2 FQGNSA. This CDR3 has 15 amino acids. J gave up 11 bases and V 6 bases, and 16 bases lay outside the gene matches. The chain's CDR3 is CASSIAGGSQRGQYF. CDR3 DNA sequence: TGTGCCAGCAGTATCGCGGGGGGCTCCCAGAGAGGGCAGTATTTT.

CDR3 nucleotides: TGTGCCAGCAGCGGGGGGGACAGGACTCTTAACTATGGCTACACCTTC. Encoded protein: CASSGGDRTLNYGYTF. This rearrangement joins TRBV21-1 to TRBJ1-2; no check of the table's D call, TRBD1, against the DNA was made. TRBV21-1 has pseudogene status. CDR3 length: 16 amino acids.

This chain joins TRBV15 and TRBJ1-2; weak D call: TRBD1 (5 bases). Germline loops: CDR1 LNHNV, CDR2 YYDKDF (reference sequence). The CDR3 length is 13 residues. V was pared by 1 base and J by 10 bases, with 13 bases between. The CDR3 DNA follows: TGTGCCACCAGCAGAGGGGGCCAGGGTCACTACACCTTC. This gives the protein CATSRGGQGHYTF.

This sequence joins TRBV11-1 and TRBJ2-1, with 9 bases lining up with TRBD2. CDR1 and CDR2 from the germline V gene are SGHAT and FQDESV (reference sequence). V trimming: 4 bases; J trimming: 5 bases; junction bases outside the gene matches: 3. CDR3 length: 14 amino acids. CDR3 DNA sequence: TGTGCCAGCAGCTCTAGCGGGATGGACAATGAGCAGTTCTTC. Encoded protein: CASSSSGMDNEQFF. Filled out from reference TRBV11-1 and TRBJ2-1, the complete variable domain reads EAEVAQSPRYKITEKSQAVAFWCDPISGHATLYWYRQILGQGPELLVQFQDESVVDDSQLPKDRFSAERLKGVDSTLKIQPAELGDSAMYLCASSSSGMDNEQFFGPGTRLTVL.

The chain carries TRBV7-2 and TRBJ2-3; D call uncertain. Per germline, CDR1 SGHTA and CDR2 FQGNSA. This CDR3 comprises 14 residues. The V end was cut by 1 base, the J end by 6 bases, with 11 bases between. The CDR3 here is CASSLVAVSDTQYF. CDR3 bases: TGTGCCAGCAGCTTAGTTGCGGTGAGCGATACGCAGTATTTT.

This chain links TRBV5-6 with TRBJ2-2; 7 bases fit TRBD1. V was clipped by 4 bases and J by 4 bases; unmatched bases: 13. Looked up from germline, CDR1 is SGHDT and CDR2 is YYEEEE. The CDR3 has 17 residues. The CDR3 loop reads CASSRVEGAKGTGELFF. CDR3 sequence (DNA): TGTGCCAGCAGCAGGGTAGAGGGGGCGAAAGGCACCGGGGAGCTGTTTTTT.

This rearrangement joins TRBV15 to TRBJ2-5; no clear D. Germline-derived CDR1 and CDR2 are LNHNV and YYDKDF (reference sequence). Trimming removed 0 bases at V and 0 bases at J, with 8 bases between. The CDR3 contains 15 residues. CDR3 in amino acids: CATSRDELHQETQYF. Here the CDR3 DNA reads TGTGCCACCAGCAGAGATGAACTACACCAAGAGACCCAGTACTTC.

This chain links TRBV18 with TRBJ2-7; TRBD1 is a possible D gene (7 bases). V gave up 4 bases and J gave up 0 bases, with 16 bases separating them. CDR1 KGHSH and CDR2 LQKENI come from the germline V gene. This CDR3 has 16 residues. The chain's CDR3 is CASSQFPGGSSYEQYF. The DNA of the CDR3 is TGTGCCAGCTCACAATTTCCAGGGGGGAGCTCCTACGAGCAGTACTTC.

A single count supports this clone. The chain couples TRBV27 to TRBJ1-6; 8 bases align to TRBD1. The CDR3 totals 14 residues. Germline CDR1 reads MNHEY; CDR2 reads SMNVEV (reference sequence). Trimming removed 2 bases from V and 8 bases from J; junction bases left unmatched: 2. The CDR3 sequence: CASSLMDRDSPLHF. CDR3 nucleotides: TGTGCCAGCAGTTTAATGGACAGGGATTCACCCCTCCACTTT.

Details on this clone: One end of the junction varies from germline; a read error may be responsible. The same CDR3 is also encoded by other DNA sequences in this sample. The V call is TRBV5-1, the J call TRBJ1-6, with TRBD1 identical over 7 bases. Germline V gene data show CDR1 as SGHRS and CDR2 as YFSETQ. This CDR3 region has 15 residues. In DNA, the CDR3 is TGCGCCAGCAGCTTGAACCGGGACAGAAATTCCCCCCTCCACTTT. It translates to CASSLNRDRNSPLHF.

This chain links TRBV7-2 with TRBJ2-7, with 8 bases fitting TRBD2. V shed 5 bases and J 2 bases; nucleotides not matched to a gene: 5. The CDR3 is 14 amino acids. Germline CDR1 is SGHTA and CDR2 is FQGNSA. CDR3: CASSPAGVPYEQYF. The DNA for the CDR3 is TGTGCCAGCAGCCCAGCGGGGGTTCCCTACGAGCAGTACTTC.

CDR3 in DNA: TGCGCCAGCAGCCCCTCCGGGACAGGTATTGGAAACACCATATATTTT. This codes for CASSPSGTGIGNTIYF. V is TRBV5-1 and J is TRBJ1-3; TRBD1 aligns across 8 bases. The J segment lost 3 bases and the V segment lost 4 bases, leaving 9 bases of the junction unmatched. This CDR3 has 16 amino acids. CDR1 SGHRS and CDR2 YFSETQ come from the germline V gene.

The chain couples TRBV7-2 to TRBJ2-2; D unclear. Germline-derived CDR1 and CDR2 are SGHTA and FQGNSA. V lost 5 bases and J 7 bases, leaving 8 bases between the germline ends. The CDR3 runs 12 residues. The CDR3, as DNA: TGTGCCAGCAGCCGTAACTACGGGGAGCTGTTTTTT. Its translation: CASSRNYGELFF.

V is TRBV19 and J is TRBJ2-1; TRBD2 matches 9 bases. The CDR3 sequence is 16 residues long. CDR1 and CDR2 (germline): LNHDA, SQIVND (reference sequence). V was pared by 3 bases and J by 9 bases, with 12 bases of the junction left unmatched. In nucleotides, the CDR3 is TGTGCCAGTAGTATTTGGCGGCGGGAGGGCCAACGTGAGCAGTTCTTC. It yields the protein CASSIWRREGQREQFF.

This chain connects TRBV7-2 to TRBJ1-2; possibly TRBD1 for D (6 bases). This CDR3 spans 15 amino acids. CDR1 and CDR2 (germline): SGHTA, FQGNSA. V was clipped by 5 bases and J by 7 bases, with 20 bases between them. CDR3 bases: TGTGCCAGCAGCGTAGGCGGGGGGGGCGCGGGTGGCTACACCTTC. Translation gives CASSVGGGGAGGYTF.

The chain is built from TRBV4-3 and TRBJ2-5; tentative D call: TRBD2 (6 bases). The V gene lost 4 bases and the J gene lost 5 bases, with 11 bases spanning the gap. Germline V gives CDR1 LGHNA, CDR2 YSLEER. There are 13 residues in the CDR3. CDR3 nucleotide sequence: TGCGCCAGCAGCCTAGATGGGGGGGAGACCCAGTACTTC. Translating it yields CASSLDGGETQYF.

V gene TRBV29-1 combines with J gene TRBJ1-1; D remains unclear. The germline V and J ends were trimmed by 4 bases and 0 bases, with 6 bases remaining between them. The CDR3 runs 12 residues. The germline gives CDR1 SQVTM, CDR2 ANQGSEA. The chain's CDR3 is CSVVPMNTEAFF. Here the CDR3 DNA reads TGCAGCGTTGTCCCTATGAACACTGAAGCTTTCTTT. Based on the CDR3 plus reference TRBV29-1 and TRBJ1-1, the full variable domain is SAVISQKPSRDICQRGTSLTIQCQVDSQVTMMFWYRQQPGQSLTLIATANQGSEATYESGFVIDKFPISRPNLTFSTLTVSNMSPEDSSIYLCSVVPMNTEAFFGQGTRLTVV.